This T cell receptor beta chain is drawn from a study of T cell changes during pregnancy in multiple sclerosis. TCRdb's table, derived via immunoSEQ multiplex PCR, lists solely in-frame clones and lacks some. Of under 75,000 clones in the sample, roughly 90% are singletons; the top ten hold around 3%. This CDR3 has 15 amino acids. Trimming shortened V by 3 bases and J by 0 bases, and 9 bases separated the two germline ends. The germline V gene has CDR1 MDHEN and CDR2 SYDVKM. This chain uses TRBV28 with TRBJ2-1; D possibly corresponds to TRBD2 (5 bases). The origin of this receptor is a female donor in good health, enrolled as a control in a pregnancy study. Source: peripheral blood, taken in the third trimester of pregnancy. CDR3 region: CASSFTGSSYNEQFF. CDR3 DNA sequence: TGTGCCAGCAGTTTCACTGGGAGCTCCTACAATGAGCAGTTCTTC.